This T cell receptor (beta chain) was recorded in a study of T cells in Graves' hyperthyroidism and ophthalmopathy. The wider study: Once the initial diagnosis was made, peripheral blood was obtained before any treatment.

The CDR3 consists of 15 residues. From germline, CDR1 is SGHRS and CDR2 YFSETQ. V was shortened by 1 base and J by 4 bases, with 14 bases between the two germline ends. There were TCR beta CDR3 regions amplified from RNA transcripts. A first-round RT-PCR of the TCR CDR3 used the HTBI primer set. From the multiplex PCR reads, TCRdb called clonotypes with MiXCR, one entry per CDR3 protein. The sample shows approximately 740,000 distinct CDR3 sequences, about 15% of them seen only once. The source is a woman aged 18-30 years with Graves' hyperthyroidism. Sequencing was done on a sample of blood. This chain joins TRBV5-1 and TRBJ1-1; D gene unclear. CDR3 nucleotide sequence: TGCGCCAGCAGCTTGAGTGCGGATGCCGGCACTGAAGCTTTCTTT. Its translation: CASSLSADAGTEAFF.